The 18 T cell receptor beta chains below all came from one sample that was sequenced in a study of vaccination and CD4 T cells after COVID-19. Treatment in this sample: roughly ten-day PBMC culture with coronavirus spike peptide pools or control peptides (ViraFEST assay). Their antigen targets remain unknown. The Oncomine TCR Beta short-read assay was applied to DNA of cultured CD4+ T cells. Using its own MiXCR run on the PCR reads, TCRdb lists one record per CDR3 protein. The sample yields 20,000 or so distinct CDR3 sequences, around 48% seen once. Sequences were derived from CD4+ T cells from blood, cultured in vitro, sampled after SARS-CoV-2 vaccination. The origin of the receptors is a human donor who had recovered from COVID-19.

This clonotype was picked up a small number of times. J is TRBJ2-1 and V is TRBV20-1; D may be TRBD2 (6 bases). The ends were cut back, 6 bases at V and 0 bases at J, with 15 bases in the middle. CDR1 DFQATT and CDR2 SNEGSKA come from the germline V gene (reference sequence). This CDR3 region has 15 residues. For the CDR3, the DNA is TGCAGTGCCCCTCCCGGGGGTCGCTCCTACAATGAGCAGTTCTTC. Its translation is CSAPPGGRSYNEQFF.

This clonotype was observed a handful of times. The chain links TRBV19 to TRBJ1-6, with no clear D. Per germline, CDR1 LNHDA and CDR2 SQIVND (reference sequence). Trimming took 3 bases from V and 9 from J, leaving 15 bases between them. This CDR3 has 15 residues. DNA for the CDR3: TGTGCCAGTAGTATGCGGAGGGAGATTCGTTCACCCCTCCACTTT. This codes for CASSMRREIRSPLHF. Variable domain in full (rest from reference TRBV19 and TRBJ1-6): DGGITQSPKYLFRKEGQNVTLSCEQNLNHDAMYWYRQDPGQGLRLIYYSQIVNDFQKGDIAEGYSVSREKKESFPLTVTSAQKNPTAFYLCASSMRREIRSPLHFGNGTRLTVT.

V and J are TRBV7-2 and TRBJ1-1; no reliable D call. From germline, CDR1 is SGHTA and CDR2 FQGNSA. V gave up 2 bases and J gave up 1 base, with 8 bases separating them. The CDR3 is made up of 14 amino acids. The CDR3, as DNA: TGTGCCAGCAGCTTATACAGCCGGAACACTGAAGCTTTCTTT. It yields the protein CASSLYSRNTEAFF.

The chain links TRBV5-6 to TRBJ1-1; no clear D gene. Germline assignment: CDR1 SGHDT and CDR2 YYEEEE. There are 13 residues in the CDR3. Trimming pared 4 bases from V and 8 bases from J, leaving 15 bases between. The CDR3 here is CASSQTGRREAFF. CDR3 in DNA: TGTGCCAGCAGCCAGACCGGGAGACGGGAAGCTTTCTTT.

V gene TRBV2 combines with J gene TRBJ2-1; D may be TRBD2 (6 bases). V was cut by 4 bases and J by 4 bases, with 26 bases left in between. The CDR3 is 19 amino acids. Looked up from germline, CDR1 is SNHLY and CDR2 is FYNNEI. The CDR3 region has the DNA TGTGCCAGCAGTGTGTCGGTGGCAGGGACTCGCACATTATACAATGAGCAGTTCTTC. This codes for CASSVSVAGTRTLYNEQFF.

V is TRBV20-1 and J is TRBJ1-2; the match to TRBD1 covers 7 bases. CDR3 length: 13 amino acids. V trimming: 3 bases; J trimming: 6 bases; junction bases outside the gene matches: 7. Germline lookup yields CDR1 DFQATT and CDR2 SNEGSKA (reference sequence). The CDR3 protein is CSASIGQANGYTF. The DNA of the CDR3 is TGCAGTGCTAGTATAGGACAGGCAAATGGCTACACCTTC.

This clonotype has more than one count but fewer than ten. This sequence joins TRBV6-2 or TRBV6-3 and TRBJ1-5; D is undetermined. The CDR3 covers 15 residues. The V end was cut by 7 bases, the J end by 7 bases, with 20 bases between. CDR1 MNHEY and CDR2 SVGEGT come from the germline V gene. The CDR3 protein is CASKRKDSGKQPQHF. The CDR3 DNA reads TGTGCCAGCAAAAGAAAGGACTCCGGGAAACAGCCCCAGCATTTT.

V is TRBV20-1 and J is TRBJ2-5; D is unresolved. The CDR3 runs to 13 residues. Looked up from germline, CDR1 is DFQATT and CDR2 is SNEGSKA (reference sequence). The germline V and J ends were trimmed by 7 bases and 1 base, with 13 bases remaining between them. DNA for the CDR3: TGCAGTGGAAAGGGCGGTCCCCAAGAGACCCAGTACTTC. Translation: CSGKGGPQETQYF.

The chain combines TRBV20-1 with TRBJ2-7, with 8 bases fitting TRBD2. CDR1 is DFQATT, CDR2 SNEGSKA, per germline (reference sequence). This CDR3 region has 17 residues. Trimming cost V 3 bases and J 5 bases; bases outside gene matches: 18. The CDR3 sequence: CSASIPAGVIGGDEQYF. CDR3 bases: TGCAGTGCTAGCATCCCAGCGGGAGTAATCGGCGGGGACGAGCAGTACTTC.

The V and J genes are TRBV28 and TRBJ1-5; 7 bases are a match to TRBD1. The CDR3 runs to 15 residues. Losses at the gene ends were 5 bases for V and 4 bases for J; bases not matched to a gene: 8. Per the germline V gene, CDR1 is MDHEN and CDR2 is SYDVKM. CDR3 nucleotides: TGTGCCAGCAGTCCCATAGACAGGGCAAATCAGCCCCAGCATTTT. Translating gives CASSPIDRANQPQHF.

This clonotype occurred a few times. V gene TRBV20-1 combines with J gene TRBJ1-5; D gene unclear. The CDR3 contains 14 residues. V shed 3 bases and J shed 3 bases, with 12 bases lying between them. CDR1 and CDR2 from the germline V gene are DFQATT and SNEGSKA (reference sequence). The CDR3 DNA reads as TGCAGTGCTAGGGGTCCTGAGTTCAATCAGCCCCAGCATTTT. Translating gives CSARGPEFNQPQHF.

In its sample, this clonotype was seen a few times. This chain connects TRBV5-4 to TRBJ1-2, with 12 bases that match TRBD1. This CDR3 has 13 amino acids. Losses at the gene ends were 4 bases for V and 6 bases for J; bases not matched to a gene: 1. The germline V gene has CDR1 SGHNT and CDR2 YYREEE (reference sequence). CDR3 in amino acids: CASSGTGGHGYTF. Written as DNA, the CDR3 is TGTGCCAGCAGCGGGACAGGGGGCCATGGCTACACCTTC.

The chain employs TRBV28 and TRBJ2-7, with 7 bases identical to TRBD1. From germline, CDR1 is MDHEN and CDR2 SYDVKM. J was trimmed by 0 bases and V by 5 bases; bases with no gene match: 13. The length of the CDR3 is 17 residues. CDR3 region: CASSPNVLGTVSYEQYF. The CDR3, as DNA: TGTGCCAGCAGTCCTAACGTCCTCGGGACAGTCTCCTACGAGCAGTACTTC.

The chain carries TRBV12-3 or TRBV12-4 and TRBJ2-7; TRBD1 might be the D (6 bases). V was pared by 0 bases and J by 6 bases, with 12 bases between. This CDR3 is 14 amino acids long. Here the CDR3 reads CASSLASGVGEQYF. CDR3 DNA: TGTGCCAGCAGTTTAGCGTCAGGGGTTGGCGAGCAGTACTTC.

The chain carries TRBV7-3 and TRBJ2-3; 12 bases match TRBD2. Germline assignment: CDR1 SGHTA and CDR2 FQGTGA. This CDR3 contains 16 residues. Trimming removed 4 bases from V and 2 bases from J; junction bases left unmatched: 4. In nucleotides, the CDR3 is TGTGCCAGCAGCTCCCTAGCGGGGGGGCACACAGATACGCAGTATTTT. It encodes CASSSLAGGHTDTQYF.

This clonotype was seen only a few times. The CDR3 DNA follows: TGCGCCAGCAGCTTGGGGGACAGGGGTTGGAACACTGAAGCTTTCTTT. This encodes CASSLGDRGWNTEAFF. V and J are TRBV5-1 and TRBJ1-1, with 10 bases identical to TRBD1. Germline assignment: CDR1 SGHRS and CDR2 YFSETQ. The CDR3 has 16 residues. The V gene end was trimmed by 0 bases and the J gene end by 1 base; junction bases not matched to a gene: 3.

The chain is built from TRBV28 and TRBJ1-2, with D tentatively TRBD1 (5 bases). From germline, CDR1 is MDHEN and CDR2 SYDVKM. V lost 3 bases and J lost 2, with 16 bases in between. The CDR3 runs 16 residues. DNA for the CDR3: TGTGCCAGCAGTTTTCATGGGGCAGGAGCAAACTATGGCTACACCTTC. Its translation is CASSFHGAGANYGYTF.

CDR3 in amino acids: CASRHTDRDEGQPQHF. The CDR3 bases are TGTGCCAGCAGACATACTGACAGGGATGAGGGCCAGCCCCAGCATTTT. The chain couples TRBV28 to TRBJ1-5, with TRBD1 matching 7 bases. The CDR3 loop spans 16 amino acids. The ends lost 6 bases at V and 7 bases at J; junction bases unmatched: 15. Germline-derived CDR1 and CDR2 are MDHEN and SYDVKM.